A single count supports the clone carrying this T cell receptor (beta chain). As processed by the authors: Reference gene primer amplification in the assay estimated nucleated cell counts. The assay was immunoSEQ multiplex PCR, and TCRdb's table has in-frame clones only and misses some. V and J calls plus clone size are reproduced from that table; the DNA served to infer D and trimming. The table shows about 100,000 clones, with just under 80% occurring only once. The data belong to a study of blood T cell repertoires in COVID-19. Study in general: The United States, Italy and Spain were the sources of the acute and convalescent COVID-19 samples.

This CDR3 region has 14 residues. CDR1 is SEHNR and CDR2 is FQNEAQ in the germline V gene (reference sequence). V gave up 3 bases and J gave up 10 bases, with 18 bases separating them. The V gene is TRBV7-9, the J gene TRBJ1-2, with D perhaps TRBD1 (6 bases). Sample: peripheral blood. The source of this sequence is a man between 65 and 85 years old with active or convalescent COVID-19. CDR3 nucleotides: TGTGCCAGCAGCTTTACAGGGAACCCCCAGCACTACACCTTC. Its protein is CASSFTGNPQHYTF.